This is a list of T cell receptor beta chains from one sample in a study of T-cell reconstitution after alpha-beta-depleted transplantation in children. Using its own MiXCR run on the PCR reads, TCRdb lists one record per CDR3 protein. In the table there are 500,000 to 750,000 distinct CDR3 sequences, over 25% of which are singletons. The specimen comprised PBMCs, sampled before TCRalphabeta/CD19-depleted stem cell transplant. These receptors all come from a boy under two years old with Wiskott-Aldrich syndrome, due to receive a stem cell transplant. The CDR3 runs from the conserved cysteine through the conserved F or W. The D gene is left open where the match is weak. Not every row has a clone size; where given, it reads once, few, many or a size class.

d_call | j_call | v_call | clone_size | cdr3_aa | cdr3_nt
TRBD1 | TRBJ1-5 | TRBV2 | NA | CASSVDRAFSNQPQHF | TGTGCCAGCAGTGTCGACAGGGCATTCAGCAATCAGCCCCAGCATTTT
NA | TRBJ2-1 | TRBV10-3 | NA | CAIKGAGEGEQFF | TGTGCCATCAAGGGGGCGGGAGAAGGTGAGCAGTTCTTC
NA | TRBJ2-1 | TRBV20-1 | NA | CSAHSLRGSYNEQFF | TGCAGTGCACACTCGCTGAGGGGGAGCTACAATGAGCAGTTCTTC
TRBD2 | TRBJ2-1 | TRBV20-1 | NA | CSVDLGLAGYNEQFF | TGCAGTGTTGACCTAGGACTAGCGGGATACAATGAGCAGTTCTTC
TRBD2 | TRBJ2-1 | TRBV20-1 | NA | CSARARTSAHAQFF | TGCAGTGCTAGGGCCCGGACTAGCGCCCATGCGCAGTTCTTC
NA | TRBJ1-1 | TRBV5-6 | few | CASRLNQGNTEAFF | TGTGCCAGCAGACTAAACCAGGGGAACACTGAAGCTTTCTTT
NA | TRBJ2-3 | TRBV6-5 | NA | CASSYWDNTDTQYF | TGTGCCAGCAGTTACTGGGACAACACAGATACGCAGTATTTT
NA | TRBJ2-7 | TRBV7-2 | NA | CASSLGYISYEQYF | TGTGCCAGCAGCTTAGGTTATATCTCCTACGAGCAGTACTTC
NA | TRBJ2-1 | TRBV5-1 | NA | CASSLEVRGSRYNEQFF | TGCGCCAGCAGCTTGGAGGTACGGGGGAGCAGGTACAATGAGCAGTTCTTC
TRBD2 | TRBJ2-7 | TRBV12-3/TRBV12-4 | NA | CASSYLAGGGSYEQYF | TGTGCCAGCAGTTACCTAGCGGGAGGAGGGTCCTACGAGCAGTACTTC
NA | TRBJ2-3 | TRBV5-5 | few | CASSLSPTQPGDTDTQYF | TGTGCCAGCAGCTTGTCGCCGACACAACCGGGGGACACAGATACGCAGTATTTT
NA | TRBJ2-3 | TRBV27 | NA | CASSPWLVTDTQYF | TGTGCCAGCAGCCCCTGGCTAGTTACGGATACGCAGTATTTT
NA | TRBJ1-3 | TRBV5-1 | NA | CACSLTTSGNTIYF | TGCGCCTGCAGCTTGACAACCTCTGGAAACACCATATATTTT
NA | TRBJ1-5 | TRBV7-2 | NA | CASSFGTPRGQPQHF | TGTGCCAGCAGTTTTGGGACGCCGAGGGGTCAGCCCCAGCATTTT
TRBD2 | TRBJ2-5 | TRBV25-1 | NA | CASSTWTSGGETQYF | TGTGCCAGCAGTACCTGGACTAGCGGGGGAGAGACCCAGTACTTC
NA | TRBJ2-1 | TRBV5-1 | few | CASSRSMTNEQFF | TGCGCCAGCAGCCGATCTATGACCAATGAGCAGTTCTTC
TRBD2 | TRBJ2-5 | TRBV20-1 | NA | CSARDPGLAGQEETQYF | TGCAGTGCTAGAGATCCGGGACTAGCGGGGCAGGAAGAGACCCAGTACTTC
NA | TRBJ2-2 | TRBV12-3/TRBV12-4 | few | CASTRRERNTGELFF | TGTGCCAGCACGAGAAGGGAAAGGAACACCGGGGAGCTGTTTTTT
NA | TRBJ2-7 | TRBV25-1 | NA | CASSESQTEVYF | TGTGCCAGCAGTGAATCTCAGACAGAGGTGTACTTC
TRBD1 | TRBJ1-6 | TRBV12-3/TRBV12-4 | NA | CASSLRTGVNSPLHF | TGTGCCAGCAGTCTTCGGACAGGGGTCAATTCACCCCTCCACTTT
NA | TRBJ2-1 | TRBV5-5 | NA | CASSHPASEFNEQFF | TGTGCCAGCAGCCATCCGGCTAGCGAGTTCAATGAGCAGTTCTTC
NA | TRBJ1-2 | TRBV18 | few | CASSPRSGDGYTF | TGTGCCAGCTCACCAAGATCAGGTGATGGCTACACCTTC
TRBD1 | TRBJ1-2 | TRBV10-3 | few | CAISETWTGGGYGYTF | TGTGCCATCAGTGAGACGTGGACAGGGGGGGGCTATGGCTACACCTTC
TRBD1 | TRBJ1-4 | TRBV28 | NA | CASIRQGDLEKLFF | TGTGCCAGCATCCGACAGGGGGATTTGGAAAAACTGTTTTTT
NA | TRBJ1-1 | TRBV7-2 | few | CASSLSSEAFF | TGTGCCAGCAGCTTAAGTAGTGAAGCTTTCTTT
NA | TRBJ2-5 | TRBV5-1 | few | CASSLLGGPETQYF | TGCGCCAGCAGCTTGTTGGGGGGCCCAGAGACCCAGTACTTC
NA | TRBJ2-1 | TRBV10-2 | NA | CASIPASYNEQFF | TGCGCCAGCATTCCAGCGTCCTACAATGAGCAGTTCTTC
NA | TRBJ2-3 | TRBV20-1 | NA | CSARGEPGRLADTQYF | TGCAGTGCAAGGGGGGAGCCAGGGAGGTTAGCAGATACGCAGTATTTT
TRBD1 | TRBJ2-3 | TRBV20-1 | NA | CSASEQGAWADTQYF | TGCAGTGCTAGCGAACAGGGGGCTTGGGCAGATACGCAGTATTTT
TRBD2 | TRBJ2-1 | TRBV20-1 | few | CSAISHGRATEQFF | TGCAGTGCTATTTCGCACGGGAGGGCCACTGAGCAGTTCTTC
TRBD2 | TRBJ2-7 | TRBV20-1 | NA | CSAPGLAGDEQYF | TGCAGTGCCCCCGGACTAGCGGGAGACGAGCAGTACTTC
TRBD2 | TRBJ2-4 | TRBV20-1 | few | CSAPRIAGGWDIQYF | TGCAGTGCTCCCCGGATAGCGGGAGGTTGGGACATTCAGTACTTC
NA | TRBJ1-3 | TRBV20-1 | NA | CSARDLQGSGNTIYF | TGCAGTGCTAGAGACCTACAGGGCTCTGGAAACACCATATATTTT
TRBD1 | TRBJ1-2 | TRBV18 | once | CASSPRGTGLSNYGYTF | TGTGCCAGCTCACCACGCGGGACAGGCCTTTCTAACTATGGCTACACCTTC
TRBD2 | TRBJ2-7 | TRBV4-1 | NA | CASSQGLAGGYEQYF | TGCGCCAGCAGCCAAGGACTAGCGGGAGGGTACGAGCAGTACTTC
NA | TRBJ2-7 | TRBV20-1 | NA | CSMSGQGTYEQYF | TGCAGCATGAGCGGGCAGGGAACCTACGAGCAGTACTTC
TRBD1 | TRBJ1-1 | TRBV3-1 | NA | CASSHPDREAFF | TGTGCCAGCAGCCACCCCGACAGGGAGGCTTTCTTT
TRBD2 | TRBJ2-7 | TRBV5-1 | few | CASSTGLAGVNEQYF | TGCGCCAGCAGCACTGGACTAGCGGGAGTCAACGAGCAGTACTTC
NA | TRBJ2-2 | TRBV5-1 | few | CASSLSWTGELFF | TGCGCCAGCAGCTTAAGTTGGACCGGGGAGCTGTTTTTT
NA | TRBJ2-3 | TRBV7-2 | NA | CASSPDSLGTQYF | TGTGCCAGCAGCCCGGACAGTTTGGGTACGCAGTATTTT
NA | TRBJ1-2 | TRBV7-2 | NA | CASSPYGGRNYGYTF | TGTGCCAGCAGCCCATACGGGGGTCGTAACTATGGCTACACCTTC
NA | TRBJ2-3 | TRBV12-3/TRBV12-4 | NA | CASSTKSGRTDTQYF | TGTGCCAGCAGTACGAAAAGCGGACGCACAGATACGCAGTATTTT
NA | TRBJ2-1 | TRBV7-9 | few | CASSLSTSPIWDEQFF | TGTGCCAGCAGCTTATCTACTAGTCCCATCTGGGATGAGCAGTTCTTC
TRBD1 | TRBJ1-3 | TRBV28 | few | CASSLQGAGGNTIYF | TGTGCCAGCAGTCTGCAGGGGGCGGGTGGAAACACCATATATTTT
NA | TRBJ1-5 | TRBV28 | NA | CASSPGRPNQPQHF | TGTGCCAGCAGCCCGGGACGGCCTAATCAGCCCCAGCATTTT
NA | TRBJ2-3 | TRBV6-2/TRBV6-3 | few | CASSYPTGRSVVTDTQYF | TGTGCCAGCAGTTACCCAACCGGTCGCTCCGTTGTCACAGATACGCAGTATTTT
NA | TRBJ1-5 | TRBV28 | NA | CASKRRGNQPQHF | TGTGCCAGCAAACGGCGGGGCAATCAGCCCCAGCATTTT
NA | TRBJ2-5 | TRBV28 | NA | CASPLFGDGLETQYF | TGTGCCAGCCCTTTATTTGGCGATGGGTTGGAGACCCAGTACTTC
NA | TRBJ2-4 | TRBV20-1 | few | CSARDGLAKNIQYF | TGCAGTGCTAGAGATGGACTAGCCAAAAACATTCAGTACTTC
NA | TRBJ2-3 | TRBV10-3 | NA | CAIREGATDTQYF | TGTGCCATCAGGGAGGGAGCCACAGATACGCAGTATTTT
TRBD1 | TRBJ2-2 | TRBV11-2 | NA | CASRDDREYTGELFF | TGTGCCAGCCGAGATGACAGGGAGTACACCGGGGAGCTGTTTTTT
NA | TRBJ2-1 | TRBV20-1 | few | CSARASIKADEQFF | TGCAGTGCTCGAGCGTCGATAAAAGCGGATGAGCAGTTCTTC
NA | TRBJ2-1 | TRBV6-2/TRBV6-3 | few | CASSLQPTYNEQFF | TGTGCCAGCAGTTTACAGCCGACCTACAATGAGCAGTTCTTC
NA | TRBJ2-1 | TRBV19 | NA | CASTPENNEQFF | TGTGCCAGTACCCCAGAGAACAATGAGCAGTTCTTC
TRBD1 | TRBJ1-1 | TRBV12-3/TRBV12-4 | NA | CASSTGARNTEAFF | TGTGCCAGCAGTACAGGGGCCCGGAACACTGAAGCTTTCTTT
TRBD2 | TRBJ2-7 | TRBV20-1 | NA | CSASSAGGRSYEQYF | TGCAGTGCTAGTTCTGCGGGAGGGCGTTCCTACGAGCAGTACTTC
NA | TRBJ2-2 | TRBV11-2 | few | CASSPQIGSGELFF | TGTGCCAGCAGCCCCCAGATAGGGTCCGGGGAGCTGTTTTTT
TRBD1 | TRBJ2-7 | TRBV12-3/TRBV12-4 | NA | CASSRSGGIYEQYF | TGTGCCAGCAGCAGATCAGGGGGAATCTACGAGCAGTACTTC
NA | TRBJ2-3 | TRBV20-1 | NA | CSAREGLFTDTQYF | TGCAGTGCTAGAGAGGGACTTTTCACAGATACGCAGTATTTT
NA | TRBJ2-5 | TRBV6-1 | few | CASSNRNGYQETQYF | TGTGCCAGCAGTAACCGCAACGGGTACCAAGAGACCCAGTACTTC